The 29 T cell receptor beta chains below all came from one sample that was sequenced in a study of T cells in Graves' hyperthyroidism and ophthalmopathy. Amplification of TCR beta CDR3 regions was performed using RNA transcripts as template. With the HTBI primer set, the TCR CDR3 went through a first round of RT-PCR. TCRdb passed the multiplex PCR reads through MiXCR, listing each CDR3 protein once. The sample carries 650,000 to 800,000 distinct CDR3 sequences, nearly 45% recorded once. Sequencing used peripheral blood or thyroid tissue (not recorded which). These receptors were taken from an adult man with Graves' disease, either hyperthyroidism or ophthalmopathy (not recorded which).

The V and J genes are TRBV5-1 and TRBJ2-7; 8 nucleotides align to TRBD1. The junction had 6 bases not matched to a gene; V was cut back by 4 bases and J by 0 bases. The CDR3 length is 15 residues. The germline gives CDR1 SGHRS, CDR2 YFSETQ. The CDR3 region has the DNA TGCGCCAGCAGCGAAGGGACAGGCTCCTCCTACGAGCAGTACTTC. Translated, it gives CASSEGTGSSYEQYF.

This clonotype has only a few counts. This sequence may be a read error, since a much larger clone differs from it by one base. The chain couples TRBV15 to TRBJ1-2, with no clear D. This CDR3 contains 14 residues. CDR1 is LNHNV, CDR2 YYDKDF, per germline (reference sequence). This chain's CDR3 is CAASREGIGYGYTF. CDR3 in DNA: TGTGCCGCCAGCAGAGAGGGCATTGGATACGGCTACACCTTC.

This clonotype was recorded only once. This rearrangement joins TRBV2 to TRBJ1-2; D ambiguous. Trimming took off 7 bases at V and 2 bases at J, with 14 bases between the two ends. The CDR3 sequence is 14 residues long. CDR1 and CDR2 from the germline V gene are SNHLY and FYNNEI. The chain's CDR3 is CASTPTLGNYGYTF. Written as DNA, the CDR3 is TGTGCCAGCACCCCGACACTTGGGAACTATGGCTACACCTTC.

The rearrangement joins TRBV29-1 to TRBJ1-1; D is unresolved. Germline values: CDR1 SQVTM, CDR2 ANQGSEA. Trimming shortened V by 8 bases and J by 1 base, and 11 bases separated the two germline ends. The CDR3 runs 12 residues. CDR3 protein: CSSPTGNTEAFF. The CDR3, as DNA: TGCAGCAGCCCTACGGGGAACACTGAAGCTTTCTTT.

This clonotype was detected many times. This chain uses TRBV10-3 with TRBJ2-5, with 9 bases that match TRBD1. The CDR3 contains 14 residues. CDR1 and CDR2 from the germline V gene are ENHRY and SYGVKD. J gave up 0 bases and V 7 bases, and 3 bases lay outside the gene matches. The CDR3 sequence is CAIINRGHQETQYF. In nucleotides, the CDR3 is TGTGCCATCATTAACAGGGGGCACCAAGAGACCCAGTACTTC.

The chain links TRBV12-3 or TRBV12-4 to TRBJ1-5; D is possibly TRBD1 (5 bases). V lost 4 bases and J lost 2, with 12 bases in between. The CDR3 extends over 15 amino acids. CDR3 sequence reads: CASSSTVGGNQPQHF. In DNA, the CDR3 is TGTGCCAGCAGTTCTACTGTGGGGGGCAATCAGCCCCAGCATTTT.

This clonotype has only a few counts. This chain joins TRBV20-1 and TRBJ1-6, with TRBD1 identical over 11 bases. CDR1 and CDR2 (germline): DFQATT, SNEGSKA (reference sequence). After removal of 6 bases from V and 9 bases from J, the junction contained 4 bases not matched to a gene. The CDR3 contains 13 residues. The CDR3 loop is CSAAGQGVSPLHF. Written as DNA, the CDR3 is TGCAGTGCAGCGGGACAGGGGGTTTCACCCCTCCACTTT.

The rearrangement uses TRBV20-1 and TRBJ1-1; D may be TRBD1 (5 bases). The V gene lost 5 bases and the J gene lost 7 bases, with 20 bases spanning the gap. Per the germline V gene, CDR1 is DFQATT and CDR2 is SNEGSKA (reference sequence). This CDR3 is 14 amino acids long. CDR3 loop: CSAHTPGVVGEAFF. In DNA, the CDR3 is TGCAGTGCTCACACCCCGGGGGTTGTCGGTGAAGCTTTCTTT.

This clonotype has a handful of counts. V is TRBV6-5 and J is TRBJ1-1, with D perhaps TRBD1 (5 bases). CDR1 is MNHEY and CDR2 is SVGAGI in the germline V gene. Trimming cost V 8 bases and J 1 base, with 20 bases left between them. The CDR3 totals 16 residues. The CDR3 sequence: CASWEGPWGTNTEAFF. The CDR3 DNA is TGTGCCAGCTGGGAGGGTCCTTGGGGGACGAACACTGAAGCTTTCTTT.

This chain links TRBV25-1 with TRBJ1-1; D perhaps matches TRBD1 (6 bases). Germline CDR1 and CDR2: MGHDK and SYGVNS. The CDR3 has 13 amino acids. V lost 8 bases and J lost 2, with 12 bases in between. The CDR3 nucleotides read TGTGCCAGCGGGACATCAAGTAACACTGAAGCTTTCTTT. As protein: CASGTSSNTEAFF.

This clonotype was observed a few times. The chain carries TRBV19 and TRBJ1-5; D is uncertain. V gave up 1 base and J gave up 3 bases, with 7 bases separating them. The CDR3 runs to 14 residues. The germline V gene encodes CDR1 LNHDA and CDR2 SQIVND (reference sequence). CDR3 sequence (DNA): TGTGCCAGTAGTATAGGGGGATACAATCAGCCCCAGCATTTT. Its translation: CASSIGGYNQPQHF. Using reference TRBV19 and TRBJ1-5 for the parts outside the CDR3, the full variable domain is DGGITQSPKYLFRKEGQNVTLSCEQNLNHDAMYWYRQDPGQGLRLIYYSQIVNDFQKGDIAEGYSVSREKKESFPLTVTSAQKNPTAFYLCASSIGGYNQPQHFGDGTRLSIL.

Many counts were recorded for this clonotype. The chain combines TRBV29-1 with TRBJ1-2, with 11 bases that match TRBD1. This CDR3 is built from 17 residues. Germline assignment: CDR1 SQVTM and CDR2 ANQGSEA. V shed 1 base and J 2 bases; nucleotides not matched to a gene: 9. The chain's CDR3 is CSVEVYQRTGGNYGYTF. The DNA of the CDR3 is TGCAGCGTTGAAGTCTACCAAAGGACAGGGGGCAACTATGGCTACACCTTC.

Ten or more counts support this clonotype. The chain is built from TRBV7-9 and TRBJ1-5, with D tentatively TRBD1 (5 bases). The CDR3 has 13 amino acids. Trimming took 3 bases from V and 8 from J, leaving 11 bases between them. The germline gives CDR1 SEHNR, CDR2 FQNEAQ (reference sequence). Here the CDR3 DNA reads TGTGCCAGCAGCTTGAACAGGTACGAGCCCCAGCATTTT. It codes for CASSLNRYEPQHF.

The J gene is TRBJ1-4, the V gene TRBV4-1; 9 bases match TRBD1. The CDR3 is made up of 16 amino acids. Trimming removed 0 bases from V and 8 bases from J; junction bases left unmatched: 7. Germline V gives CDR1 MGHRA, CDR2 YSYEKL. CDR3 sequence reads: CASSQEGGTGLEKLFF. The CDR3 bases are TGCGCCAGCAGCCAAGAGGGCGGGACAGGGCTCGAAAAACTGTTTTTT.

A note on this clonotype: A much larger clone differs by one base, so this may be a read error. The rearrangement joins TRBV29-1 to TRBJ1-4; D unresolved. This CDR3 region has 11 residues. The V gene's germline CDR1 is SQVTM and CDR2 ANQGSEA. V lost 4 bases to trimming and J lost 11 bases, with 11 bases between them. CDR3 coding DNA: TGCAGCGTTGCAGATACGGGGAAACTGTTTTTT. Translation: CSVADTGKLFF. The whole variable domain, filled in from reference TRBV29-1 and TRBJ1-4, reads SAVISQKPSRDICQRGTSLTIQCQVDSQVTMMFWYRQQPGQSLTLIATANQGSEATYESGFVIDKFPISRPNLTFSTLTVSNMSPEDSSIYLCSVADTGKLFFGSGTQLSVL.

Only a few counts were recorded for this clonotype. The chain is built from TRBV6-5 and TRBJ1-2; D unclear. Germline lookup yields CDR1 MNHEY and CDR2 SVGAGI. The V end was cut by 2 bases, the J end by 4 bases, with 11 bases between. The CDR3 runs to 14 residues. The CDR3 DNA reads TGTGCCAGCAGTTACAAGGCCGGGCTCTATGGCTACACCTTC. Its protein is CASSYKAGLYGYTF.

The genes are TRBV25-1 and TRBJ1-4; D uncertain. Germline CDR1 is MGHDK and CDR2 is SYGVNS. Trimming cost V 6 bases and J 7 bases, with 18 bases left between them. This CDR3 region has 15 residues. In DNA form, the CDR3 reads TGTGCCAGCAGCCAGGTACCGGGGAAAGGTGAAAAACTGTTTTTT. Translated: CASSQVPGKGEKLFF.

This clonotype occurred a few times. V and J are TRBV9 and TRBJ1-1; D unresolved. The CDR3 is 13 residues long. The ends were cut back, 1 base at V and 0 bases at J, with 4 bases in the middle. Germline V gene sequence: CDR1 SGDLS, CDR2 YYNGEE. The CDR3, as DNA: TGTGCCAGCAGCGTATGGCTGAACACTGAAGCTTTCTTT. It encodes CASSVWLNTEAFF. Filled out from reference TRBV9 and TRBJ1-1, the complete variable domain reads DSGVTQTPKHLITATGQRVTLRCSPRSGDLSVYWYQQSLDQGLQFLIQYYNGEERAKGNILERFSAQQFPDLHSELNLSSLELGDSALYFCASSVWLNTEAFFGQGTRLTVV.

The rearrangement uses TRBV7-9 and TRBJ1-1; D is uncertain. CDR1 and CDR2 (germline): SEHNR, FQNEAQ (reference sequence). This CDR3 contains 11 residues. Deletions cut 8 bases from V and 2 bases from J, with 6 bases between. This chain's CDR3 is CASQENTEAFF. The CDR3 DNA follows: TGTGCCAGCCAGGAAAACACTGAAGCTTTCTTT.

On this clonotype itself: A much larger clone lies a single base off, so this may be a read error. V gene TRBV11-3 combines with J gene TRBJ1-4; no clear D. The V gene lost 2 bases and the J gene lost 5 bases, with 6 bases spanning the gap. This CDR3 contains 13 residues. The germline V gene has CDR1 SGHNT and CDR2 YENEEA. CDR3 in amino acids: CASSLWENEKLFF. The CDR3 DNA follows: TGTGCCAGCAGCTTATGGGAGAATGAAAAACTGTTTTTT. Looking up the rest from reference TRBV11-3 and TRBJ1-4 gives the full variable domain: EAGVVQSPRYKIIEKKQPVAFWCNPISGHNTLYWYLQNLGQGPELLIRYENEEAVDDSQLPKDRFSAERLKGVDSTLKIQPAELGDSAVYLCASSLWENEKLFFGSGTQLSVL.

The chain couples TRBV10-3 to TRBJ1-1, with D unresolved. The CDR3 loop spans 12 amino acids. The V end was cut by 8 bases, the J end by 0 bases, with 7 bases between. Germline loops: CDR1 ENHRY, CDR2 SYGVKD. This CDR3 is CAIGQVNTEAFF. In DNA, the CDR3 is TGTGCCATCGGGCAGGTGAACACTGAAGCTTTCTTT.

This clonotype was seen a handful of times. The CDR3 region has the DNA TGTGCCAGCAGTCGACAGGACTCTGGAAACACCATATATTTT. Encoded protein: CASSRQDSGNTIYF. V gene TRBV5-6 combines with J gene TRBJ1-3, with TRBD1 as a possible D gene (6 bases). Germline CDR1 SGHDT, CDR2 YYEEEE. The CDR3 consists of 14 residues. V dropped 5 bases and J dropped 0 bases, with 9 bases sitting between them.

This clonotype was recorded at least ten times. The chain uses TRBV7-2 and TRBJ2-6; D gene ambiguous. The germline gives CDR1 SGHTA, CDR2 FQGNSA. The CDR3 consists of 13 residues. The V end was cut by 3 bases, the J end by 2 bases, with 2 bases between. CDR3 sequence (DNA): TGTGCCAGCAGCTTCCCTGGGGCCAACGTCCTGACTTTC. This sequence encodes CASSFPGANVLTF.

This clonotype has only a few counts. The CDR3, as DNA: TGCGCCAGCAGCTTGGCGTCGCAGACCGAGAACACTGAAGCTTTCTTT. Its translation: CASSLASQTENTEAFF. The rearrangement uses TRBV5-1 and TRBJ1-1; D is ambiguous. Germline CDR1 is SGHRS and CDR2 is YFSETQ. The V end lost 0 bases, the J end lost 1 base, and 13 bases lay between the germline ends. The CDR3 loop spans 16 amino acids.

This clonotype was seen more than once but under ten times. The V call is TRBV10-3, the J call TRBJ2-5; 9 positions match TRBD1. The CDR3 has 13 residues. CDR1 and CDR2 (germline): ENHRY, SYGVKD. V gave up 2 bases and J gave up 5 bases; unmatched junction bases: 0. The CDR3 sequence: CAISEGQGETQYF. The CDR3 DNA follows: TGTGCCATCAGTGAGGGACAGGGGGAGACCCAGTACTTC.

This clonotype came up a few times. J is TRBJ2-7 and V is TRBV29-1; D is possibly TRBD1 (6 bases). Between the trimmed V and J ends, which lost 4 bases and 6 bases, there was a span of 10 bases. This CDR3 spans 11 amino acids. Germline V lookup: CDR1 SQVTM, CDR2 ANQGSEA. The CDR3 region has the DNA TGCAGCGTTGGGGGACAATTCGAGCAGTACTTC. It encodes CSVGGQFEQYF.

This clonotype has a handful of counts. The chain uses TRBV7-8 and TRBJ1-4; D gene unclear. This CDR3 has 15 residues. Trimming shortened V by 5 bases and J by 0 bases, and 10 bases separated the two germline ends. Germline assignment: CDR1 SGHVS and CDR2 FQNEAQ. As DNA, the CDR3 is TGTGCCAGCAGCGCCCGGAAAGCAACTAATGAAAAACTGTTTTTT. Protein product: CASSARKATNEKLFF.

This clonotype was recorded at least ten times. The CDR3 DNA reads as TGCAGCGCCTTGGGGAAAAACACTGAAGCTTTCTTT. It is translated as CSALGKNTEAFF. The chain links TRBV29-1 to TRBJ1-1, with unresolved D. V was cut by 7 bases and J by 2 bases, with 11 bases left in between. Germline V lookup: CDR1 SQVTM, CDR2 ANQGSEA. This CDR3 comprises 12 residues.

This clonotype was found a few times. V gene TRBV19 combines with J gene TRBJ1-5; 7 nucleotides line up with TRBD1. The CDR3 is 16 residues long. V was pared by 4 bases and J by 1 base, with 7 bases of the junction left unmatched. Germline V gene data show CDR1 as LNHDA and CDR2 as SQIVND (reference sequence). The CDR3, as DNA: TGTGCCAGTAGTACGAGACAGGGAAGGAGCAATCAGCCCCAGCATTTT. This codes for CASSTRQGRSNQPQHF. Based on the CDR3 plus reference TRBV19 and TRBJ1-5, the full variable domain is DGGITQSPKYLFRKEGQNVTLSCEQNLNHDAMYWYRQDPGQGLRLIYYSQIVNDFQKGDIAEGYSVSREKKESFPLTVTSAQKNPTAFYLCASSTRQGRSNQPQHFGDGTRLSIL.